The clone carrying this T cell receptor (beta chain) was found a few times. The data were obtained in a study of T-cell memory formation after mild COVID-19. Germline CDR1 SGHRS, CDR2 YFSETQ. Trimming left V 2 bases short and J 3 bases short, with 10 bases between. There are 14 residues in the CDR3. TCR alpha and TCR beta cDNA libraries with sample barcodes and UMIs came from 5'RACE using constant-segment primers. TCRdb re-called the 5' RACE reads with MiXCR, one entry per CDR3 protein. The table has some 350,000 distinct CDR3 sequences, 13% seen once. The sequence was obtained from a man in his late teens or twenties who had mild COVID-19 (a few samples of this study predate the infection). Cell type and time point are not known. V is TRBV5-1 and J is TRBJ2-3; no clear D. The sample was PBMCs or a T cell subset sorted from them (not recorded which). CDR3 sequence reads: CASSFPQKTDTQYF. CDR3 nucleotides: TGCGCCAGCAGCTTTCCACAGAAGACAGATACGCAGTATTTT. Full variable domain (missing parts from reference TRBV5-1 and TRBJ2-3): KAGVTQTPRYLIKTRGQQVTLSCSPISGHRSVSWYQQTPGQGLQFLFEYFSETQRNKGNFPGRFSGRQFSNSRSEMNVSTLELGDSALYLCASSFPQKTDTQYFGPGTRLTVL.